These T cell receptor beta chains were read from a single sample in a study of post-analysis software for immune sequencing data. TCRdb reprocessed the PCR reads with MiXCR, giving one entry per CDR3 protein. The table shows around 400,000 distinct CDR3 sequences, with approximately 38% occurring only once. The sequenced material came from blood. These receptor sequences come from a girl aged 5 to 17 with multiple sclerosis. CDR3s include the opening cysteine and the closing phenylalanine or tryptophan. The D gene is left open where the match is weak. Clone size, where shown, is once, few, many, or a class for clones that have expanded.

clone size: few; D gene: TRBD2; J gene: TRBJ2-5; V gene: TRBV28; CDR3 protein: CASSRPPTSGGKETQYF; CDR3 DNA: TGTGCCAGCAGTCGGCCCCCGACTAGCGGGGGCAAAGAGACCCAGTACTTC
clone size: .; D gene: .; J gene: TRBJ2-1; V gene: TRBV3-1; CDR3 protein: CASSQEGFLYEQFF; CDR3 DNA: TGTGCCAGCAGCCAAGAAGGCTTTCTCTATGAGCAGTTCTTC
clone size: .; D gene: TRBD1; J gene: TRBJ2-1; V gene: TRBV5-1; CDR3 protein: CASSFEGQGQFF; CDR3 DNA: TGCGCCAGCAGCTTTGAGGGACAGGGGCAGTTCTTC
clone size: .; D gene: TRBD2; J gene: TRBJ2-3; V gene: TRBV25-1; CDR3 protein: CASRRTSGGSTDTQYF; CDR3 DNA: TGTGCCAGCAGGAGAACTAGCGGGGGTAGCACAGATACGCAGTATTTT
clone size: .; D gene: TRBD1; J gene: TRBJ1-1; V gene: TRBV6-6; CDR3 protein: CASSRDRRGVGTEAFF; CDR3 DNA: TGTGCCAGCAGTCGGGACAGGCGTGGGGTGGGCACTGAAGCTTTCTTT
clone size: many; D gene: .; J gene: TRBJ1-1; V gene: TRBV5-1; CDR3 protein: CASSPGNTEAFF; CDR3 DNA: TGCGCCAGCAGCCCAGGGAACACTGAAGCTTTCTTT
clone size: few; D gene: TRBD1; J gene: TRBJ1-4; V gene: TRBV7-9; CDR3 protein: CASSTQGTTNEKLFF; CDR3 DNA: TGTGCCAGCAGCACACAGGGGACAACTAATGAAAAACTGTTTTTT
clone size: .; D gene: .; J gene: TRBJ2-3; V gene: TRBV20-1; CDR3 protein: CSARAGTVSTDTQYF; CDR3 DNA: TGCAGTGCTAGGGCGGGAACGGTTTCTACAGATACGCAGTATTTT
clone size: .; D gene: .; J gene: TRBJ1-2; V gene: TRBV5-1; CDR3 protein: CASSFLIDPDKEYGYTF; CDR3 DNA: TGCGCCAGCAGCTTCCTAATCGACCCTGACAAAGAATATGGCTACACCTTC
clone size: .; D gene: TRBD2; J gene: TRBJ2-5; V gene: TRBV7-3; CDR3 protein: CASLGRGGKETQYF; CDR3 DNA: TGTGCCAGCCTGGGGCGGGGGGGCAAAGAGACCCAGTACTTC
clone size: .; D gene: .; J gene: TRBJ2-5; V gene: TRBV7-2; CDR3 protein: CASSPSIAWGETHYF; CDR3 DNA: TGTGCCAGCAGCCCCTCGATAGCGTGGGGGGAGACCCACTACTTC
clone size: .; D gene: .; J gene: TRBJ2-1; V gene: TRBV7-8; CDR3 protein: CASAIPGGSTIYEQFF; CDR3 DNA: TGTGCCAGCGCCATACCAGGAGGTTCTACAATCTATGAGCAGTTCTTC
clone size: .; D gene: .; J gene: TRBJ2-7; V gene: TRBV5-1; CDR3 protein: CASSLWTGSYEQYF; CDR3 DNA: TGCGCCAGCAGCTTATGGACGGGATCCTACGAGCAGTACTTC
clone size: .; D gene: .; J gene: TRBJ1-2; V gene: TRBV29-1; CDR3 protein: CSVGGNDYTF; CDR3 DNA: TGCAGCGTTGGGGGTAATGACTACACCTTC
clone size: few; D gene: .; J gene: TRBJ2-3; V gene: TRBV4-3; CDR3 protein: CASSQDPRGGTDTQYF; CDR3 DNA: TGCGCCAGCAGCCAAGATCCAAGGGGGGGCACAGATACGCAGTATTTT
clone size: .; D gene: .; J gene: TRBJ2-3; V gene: TRBV4-3; CDR3 protein: CASSQTWPPSTDTQYF; CDR3 DNA: TGCGCCAGCAGCCAAACGTGGCCCCCTAGCACAGATACGCAGTATTTT
clone size: .; D gene: .; J gene: TRBJ1-1; V gene: TRBV4-1; CDR3 protein: CASSQVSPGGTEAFF; CDR3 DNA: TGCGCCAGCAGCCAAGTCTCCCCGGGGGGCACTGAAGCTTTCTTT
clone size: few; D gene: TRBD1; J gene: TRBJ1-2; V gene: TRBV20-1; CDR3 protein: CSAPESRSGDRAGGYTF; CDR3 DNA: TGCAGTGCCCCTGAGAGTAGGTCCGGGGACAGAGCGGGAGGCTACACCTTC
clone size: few; D gene: .; J gene: TRBJ2-3; V gene: TRBV5-1; CDR3 protein: CASSLAAHPGISADTQYF; CDR3 DNA: TGCGCCAGCAGCTTGGCCGCCCACCCTGGCATTTCCGCAGATACGCAGTATTTT
clone size: few; D gene: TRBD1; J gene: TRBJ2-3; V gene: TRBV12-3/TRBV12-4; CDR3 protein: CASSSPTGFYGTQYF; CDR3 DNA: TGTGCCAGCAGTAGCCCGACAGGGTTTTATGGTACGCAGTATTTT
clone size: .; D gene: .; J gene: TRBJ1-6; V gene: TRBV20-1; CDR3 protein: CSARGTVRNSSLHF; CDR3 DNA: TGCAGTGCTAGAGGGACAGTGAGGAATTCATCCCTCCACTTT
clone size: .; D gene: .; J gene: TRBJ2-7; V gene: TRBV2; CDR3 protein: CASGGVGTYEQYF; CDR3 DNA: TGTGCCAGCGGGGGCGTGGGGACCTACGAGCAGTACTTC
clone size: .; D gene: .; J gene: TRBJ1-2; V gene: TRBV12-3/TRBV12-4; CDR3 protein: CASSLAGRGGYGYTF; CDR3 DNA: TGTGCCAGCAGTTTAGCGGGAAGGGGAGGCTATGGCTACACCTTC
clone size: .; D gene: .; J gene: TRBJ2-6; V gene: TRBV6-1; CDR3 protein: CASSVWAGTVTQRLLTF; CDR3 DNA: TGTGCCAGCAGTGTATGGGCGGGAACAGTTACTCAGCGCCTCCTGACTTTC
clone size: .; D gene: .; J gene: TRBJ2-7; V gene: TRBV20-1; CDR3 protein: CSARVGVRVEQYF; CDR3 DNA: TGCAGTGCTCGGGTAGGGGTCAGGGTTGAGCAGTACTTC
clone size: .; D gene: .; J gene: TRBJ2-2; V gene: TRBV15; CDR3 protein: CATKYGAGELFF; CDR3 DNA: TGTGCCACCAAATATGGGGCCGGGGAGCTGTTTTTT
clone size: few; D gene: .; J gene: TRBJ2-3; V gene: TRBV7-2; CDR3 protein: CASSLGGGTATDTQYF; CDR3 DNA: TGTGCCAGCAGCTTAGGGGGGGGGACAGCCACAGATACGCAGTATTTT
clone size: .; D gene: .; J gene: TRBJ1-5; V gene: TRBV24-1; CDR3 protein: CATSDLNSNQPQHF; CDR3 DNA: TGTGCCACCAGTGACCTAAATAGCAATCAGCCCCAGCATTTT
clone size: few; D gene: TRBD1; J gene: TRBJ1-1; V gene: TRBV7-9; CDR3 protein: CASRKTSGTGRTFF; CDR3 DNA: TGTGCCAGCAGAAAAACCTCCGGGACAGGTAGAACTTTCTTT
clone size: .; D gene: .; J gene: TRBJ1-2; V gene: TRBV20-1; CDR3 protein: CSVRGYYGYTF; CDR3 DNA: TGCAGTGTCCGAGGGTACTATGGCTACACCTTC
clone size: .; D gene: TRBD2; J gene: TRBJ2-3; V gene: TRBV7-2; CDR3 protein: CASSLIVWTSGGARTDTQYF; CDR3 DNA: TGTGCCAGCAGCTTAATTGTCTGGACTAGCGGGGGGGCTCGCACAGATACGCAGTATTTT
clone size: .; D gene: .; J gene: TRBJ2-3; V gene: TRBV20-1; CDR3 protein: CSAFYPTDTQYF; CDR3 DNA: TGCAGTGCTTTCTACCCCACAGATACGCAGTATTTT
clone size: .; D gene: .; J gene: TRBJ1-6; V gene: TRBV5-1; CDR3 protein: CASSYQGGENSPLHF; CDR3 DNA: TGCGCCAGCAGCTATCAGGGTGGGGAGAATTCACCCCTCCACTTT
clone size: few; D gene: .; J gene: TRBJ2-4; V gene: TRBV7-9; CDR3 protein: CASSFEGRTKNIQYF; CDR3 DNA: TGTGCCAGCAGCTTCGAAGGGCGAACCAAAAACATTCAGTACTTC
clone size: .; D gene: .; J gene: TRBJ2-7; V gene: TRBV6-2/TRBV6-3; CDR3 protein: CASSHQTGDYEQYF; CDR3 DNA: TGTGCCAGCAGTCACCAGACAGGTGATTACGAGCAGTACTTC
clone size: few; D gene: TRBD1; J gene: TRBJ2-7; V gene: TRBV7-6; CDR3 protein: CASTNRDRVDEQYF; CDR3 DNA: TGTGCCAGCACGAACCGGGACAGGGTGGACGAGCAGTACTTC
clone size: few; D gene: TRBD2; J gene: TRBJ2-3; V gene: TRBV20-1; CDR3 protein: CSASPSGGFVDTQYF; CDR3 DNA: TGCAGTGCTAGCCCTAGCGGGGGGTTCGTAGATACGCAGTATTTT
clone size: few; D gene: .; J gene: TRBJ1-1; V gene: TRBV6-6; CDR3 protein: CASSYREVNTEAFF; CDR3 DNA: TGTGCCAGCAGTTACCGGGAGGTGAACACTGAAGCTTTCTTT
clone size: few; D gene: TRBD2; J gene: TRBJ2-5; V gene: TRBV7-9; CDR3 protein: CASSVGLAERETQYF; CDR3 DNA: TGTGCCAGCAGCGTCGGACTAGCGGAGCGGGAGACCCAGTACTTC
clone size: .; D gene: .; J gene: TRBJ1-1; V gene: TRBV18; CDR3 protein: CASSPRDSRNTEAFF; CDR3 DNA: TGTGCCAGCTCACCAAGAGACAGCCGGAACACTGAAGCTTTCTTT
clone size: few; D gene: .; J gene: TRBJ2-7; V gene: TRBV21-1; CDR3 protein: CASSKESYEQYF; CDR3 DNA: TGTGCCAGCAGCAAAGAGAGCTACGAGCAGTACTTC
clone size: .; D gene: TRBD1; J gene: TRBJ1-1; V gene: TRBV27; CDR3 protein: CASRGQGGSRSTEAFF; CDR3 DNA: TGTGCCAGCAGGGGACAGGGGGGTAGCAGGTCGACTGAAGCTTTCTTT
clone size: few; D gene: TRBD1; J gene: TRBJ1-5; V gene: TRBV15; CDR3 protein: CATSRTTGGGNQPQHF; CDR3 DNA: TGTGCCACCAGCAGAACGACAGGGGGAGGCAATCAGCCCCAGCATTTT
clone size: .; D gene: .; J gene: TRBJ2-3; V gene: TRBV11-2; CDR3 protein: CASSLLAPDADTQYF; CDR3 DNA: TGTGCCAGCAGCTTATTAGCCCCCGACGCAGATACGCAGTATTTT
clone size: few; D gene: TRBD1; J gene: TRBJ1-2; V gene: TRBV6-5; CDR3 protein: CASSPTGGADYGYTF; CDR3 DNA: TGTGCCAGCAGTCCGACAGGGGGCGCGGATTATGGCTACACCTTC
clone size: few; D gene: .; J gene: TRBJ2-5; V gene: TRBV12-3/TRBV12-4; CDR3 protein: CASSLRHEETQYF; CDR3 DNA: TGTGCCAGCAGTCTCCGACATGAAGAGACCCAGTACTTC
clone size: few; D gene: .; J gene: TRBJ2-7; V gene: TRBV27; CDR3 protein: CASSLATTGYEQYF; CDR3 DNA: TGTGCCAGCAGTTTGGCCACGACGGGGTACGAGCAGTACTTC
clone size: .; D gene: .; J gene: TRBJ2-2; V gene: TRBV6-2/TRBV6-3; CDR3 protein: CASSYGKQNTGEPFF; CDR3 DNA: TGTGCCAGCAGTTACGGGAAACAGAACACCGGGGAGCCGTTTTTT
clone size: few; D gene: .; J gene: TRBJ1-2; V gene: TRBV7-2; CDR3 protein: CASSRWDRPDPNYGYTF; CDR3 DNA: TGTGCCAGCAGCCGTTGGGACCGACCTGATCCTAACTATGGCTACACCTTC
clone size: few; D gene: .; J gene: TRBJ1-4; V gene: TRBV7-9; CDR3 protein: CASSPQAHKLIEKLFF; CDR3 DNA: TGTGCCAGCAGCCCGCAGGCGCACAAACTTATTGAAAAACTGTTTTTT
clone size: few; D gene: TRBD2; J gene: TRBJ2-3; V gene: TRBV7-2; CDR3 protein: CASSLPLGLAESTDTQYF; CDR3 DNA: TGTGCCAGCAGCTTACCTCTGGGACTAGCGGAGAGCACAGATACGCAGTATTTT
clone size: few; D gene: TRBD1; J gene: TRBJ2-7; V gene: TRBV7-9; CDR3 protein: CATGRQGYEQYF; CDR3 DNA: TGTGCCACGGGACGACAGGGCTACGAGCAGTACTTC
clone size: few; D gene: .; J gene: TRBJ2-5; V gene: TRBV27; CDR3 protein: CASSLRYRETQYF; CDR3 DNA: TGTGCCAGCAGTTTAAGGTACAGAGAGACCCAGTACTTC
clone size: few; D gene: .; J gene: TRBJ1-2; V gene: TRBV5-1; CDR3 protein: CASSLAGGTRPLNYGYTF; CDR3 DNA: TGCGCCAGCAGCTTGGCCGGGGGAACGAGACCCCTTAACTATGGCTACACCTTC
clone size: .; D gene: .; J gene: TRBJ1-2; V gene: TRBV5-1; CDR3 protein: CASSLDAPYGYTF; CDR3 DNA: TGCGCCAGCAGCTTGGATGCGCCATATGGCTACACCTTC
clone size: .; D gene: .; J gene: TRBJ1-4; V gene: TRBV27; CDR3 protein: CASSLYRASTNEKLFF; CDR3 DNA: TGTGCCAGCAGTTTATACAGGGCATCAACTAATGAAAAACTGTTTTTT
clone size: .; D gene: .; J gene: TRBJ1-5; V gene: TRBV18; CDR3 protein: CASSPFREISNQPQHF; CDR3 DNA: TGCGCCAGCTCACCATTTCGAGAGATAAGCAATCAGCCCCAGCATTTT
clone size: few; D gene: .; J gene: TRBJ2-6; V gene: TRBV5-1; CDR3 protein: CASSLEAWGSGANVLTF; CDR3 DNA: TGCGCCAGCAGCTTGGAAGCGTGGGGATCTGGGGCCAACGTCCTGACTTTC
clone size: .; D gene: TRBD1; J gene: TRBJ2-3; V gene: TRBV10-3; CDR3 protein: CAISEQGDTQYF; CDR3 DNA: TGTGCCATCAGTGAACAGGGGGATACGCAGTATTTT
clone size: .; D gene: .; J gene: TRBJ1-5; V gene: TRBV2; CDR3 protein: CASNGPDSNQPQHF; CDR3 DNA: TGTGCCAGCAATGGCCCGGATAGCAATCAGCCCCAGCATTTT